This T cell receptor (beta chain) was sequenced for a study of cytomegalovirus exposure and HLA in healthy donors. The CDR3 runs 20 residues. The germline CDR1 and CDR2 sequences are SGHRS and YFSETQ. J lost 0 bases, V lost 0 bases, and 7 bases had no gene match. The PCR used 60 Vbeta and 13 Jbeta primers. The protocol was immunoSEQ multiplex PCR, while the TCRdb copy is restricted to in-frame clones and leaves out a portion. The sample consists of about 120,000 clones, roughly 80% of them appearing once. The rearrangement links TRBV5-1 to TRBJ2-1, with 15 bases fitting TRBD2. The receptor was isolated from a woman aged 40 to 50 in good health and CMV-seropositive. The sample comprised PBMCs. This CDR3 reads CASSLEVGLAGGSSYNEQFF. CDR3 coding DNA: TGCGCCAGCAGCTTGGAAGTGGGACTAGCGGGAGGTAGCTCCTACAATGAGCAGTTCTTC.